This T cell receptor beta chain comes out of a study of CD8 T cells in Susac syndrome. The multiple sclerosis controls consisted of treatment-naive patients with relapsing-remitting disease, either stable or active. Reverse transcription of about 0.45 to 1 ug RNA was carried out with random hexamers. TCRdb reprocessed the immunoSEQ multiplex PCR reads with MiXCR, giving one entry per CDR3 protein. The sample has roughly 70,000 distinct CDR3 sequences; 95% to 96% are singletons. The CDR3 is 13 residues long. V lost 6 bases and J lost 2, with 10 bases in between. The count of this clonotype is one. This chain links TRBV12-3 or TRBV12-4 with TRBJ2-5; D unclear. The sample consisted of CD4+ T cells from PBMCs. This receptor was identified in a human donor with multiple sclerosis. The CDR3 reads CASRLDGQETQYF. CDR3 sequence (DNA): TGTGCCAGCAGATTGGACGGTCAAGAGACCCAGTACTTC.